Following are 27 T cell receptor beta chains from one sample sequenced in a study of cytomegalovirus exposure and HLA in healthy donors. PCR involved 60 Vbeta and 13 Jbeta primers. This table comes from immunoSEQ multiplex PCR, and its TCRdb copy is limited to in-frame clones, with some not included. The sample yields about 120,000 clones, roughly 80% seen once. What was sequenced was PBMCs. The receptors originated from a young man in good health and CMV-seronegative.

This clone occurred once. In DNA, the CDR3 is TGTGCCAGCAGCCGGGAGGACAGCTCCTACAATGAGCAGTTCTTC. Its translation: CASSREDSSYNEQFF. The V call is TRBV7-2, the J call TRBJ2-1, with a tentative D call TRBD2 (7 bases). In germline, CDR1 is SGHTA, CDR2 FQGNSA. Trimming stripped 5 bases from V and 0 bases from J, with 11 bases between. The CDR3 is 15 amino acids.

CDR3 sequence (DNA): TGTGCCACCAGCAGGGACACGGCTGGCTATGGCTACACCTTC. As protein: CATSRDTAGYGYTF. This chain links TRBV15 with TRBJ1-2; weak D call: TRBD1 (5 bases). With 3 bases removed from V and 4 bases from J, the gap between germline ends came to 12 bases. Germline lookup yields CDR1 LNHNV and CDR2 YYDKDF (reference sequence). The CDR3 sequence is 14 residues long.

The rearrangement uses TRBV5-4 and TRBJ1-1; D is unresolved. CDR3 length: 13 amino acids. Germline CDR1 reads SGHNT; CDR2 reads YYREEE (reference sequence). The V end was cut by 0 bases, the J end by 11 bases, with 14 bases between. CDR3 region: CASSLGPRVSAFF. As DNA, the CDR3 is TGTGCCAGCAGCTTGGGCCCTCGAGTATCCGCTTTCTTT.

This chain connects TRBV7-3 to TRBJ2-6; possibly TRBD1 for D (6 bases). Germline CDR1 reads SGHTA; CDR2 reads FQGTGA. This CDR3 region has 17 residues. Trimming removed 1 base at V and 4 bases at J, with 14 bases between. The CDR3 region is CASSLISGGAGANVLTF. CDR3 bases: TGTGCCAGCAGCTTAATAAGTGGGGGCGCCGGGGCCAACGTCCTGACTTTC. The full variable domain, its missing parts supplied by reference TRBV7-3 and TRBJ2-6, is GAGVSQTPSNKVTEKGKYVELRCDPISGHTALYWYRQSLGQGPEFLIYFQGTGAADDSGLPNDRFFAVRPEGSVSTLKIQRTERGDSAVYLCASSLISGGAGANVLTFGAGSRLTVL.

A remark on this clone: Different DNA sequences within this sample yield the same CDR3. The V gene is TRBV19, the J gene TRBJ2-3; 14 bases line up with TRBD2. CDR1 is LNHDA and CDR2 is SQIVND in the germline V gene (reference sequence). With V trimmed by 7 bases and J by 5 bases, 11 bases remained unmatched. The CDR3 has 17 residues. In nucleotides, the CDR3 is TGTGCCAGTACCCCGGGGGGACTAGCGGGGGTCGAAGATACGCAGTATTTT. Its translation: CASTPGGLAGVEDTQYF.

The chain has TRBV11-2 and TRBJ2-6, with TRBD1 as a possible D gene (5 bases). The V gene's germline CDR1 is SGHAT and CDR2 FQNNGV. With 4 bases removed from V and 2 bases from J, the gap between germline ends came to 6 bases. This CDR3 contains 14 residues. DNA for the CDR3: TGTGCCAGCAGCTCAGGGACTGGGGCCAACGTCCTGACTTTC. Translation gives CASSSGTGANVLTF.

The V call is TRBV5-6, the J call TRBJ2-7, with a weak D call TRBD1 (6 bases). V shed 7 bases and J shed 5 bases, with 22 bases lying between them. Germline V gene sequence: CDR1 SGHDT, CDR2 YYEEEE. The CDR3 sequence is 15 residues long. DNA for the CDR3: TGTGCCAGCCGTCTGGAAGTCCAGGGGTACGACGAGCAGTACTTC. This gives the protein CASRLEVQGYDEQYF.

This clone was observed a few times. V and J are TRBV5-1 and TRBJ1-2; maybe TRBD1 (6 bases). Germline V gene data show CDR1 as SGHRS and CDR2 as YFSETQ. V lost 4 bases and J lost 2, with 15 bases in between. This CDR3 has 15 residues. The CDR3 DNA reads as TGCGCCAGCAGCGCGGCCAGGGGCCGGAACTATGGCTACACCTTC. Its translation: CASSAARGRNYGYTF.

The V and J genes are TRBV15 and TRBJ2-1; 9 bases match TRBD2. CDR1 and CDR2 (germline): LNHNV, YYDKDF (reference sequence). The CDR3 is made up of 15 amino acids. Trimming cost V 0 bases and J 12 bases; bases outside gene matches: 9. The CDR3 spells CATSRDLASGNRQFF. As DNA, the CDR3 is TGTGCCACCAGCAGAGATTTGGCTAGCGGGAATCGGCAGTTCTTC.

The chain links TRBV9 to TRBJ2-5, with 8 bases identical to TRBD1. V dropped 2 bases and J dropped 1; count of bases not matched to a gene: 7. Germline CDR1 is SGDLS and CDR2 is YYNGEE. This CDR3 comprises 16 residues. Here the CDR3 DNA reads TGTGCCAGCAGCGTGATTGACAGGGGCGTCCAAGAGACCCAGTACTTC. This translates into CASSVIDRGVQETQYF.

The rearrangement links TRBV19 to TRBJ1-1, with D unresolved. CDR3 size: 14 residues. The V end lost 3 bases, the J end lost 1 base, and 9 bases lay between the germline ends. The germline V gene has CDR1 LNHDA and CDR2 SQIVND (reference sequence). The CDR3 here is CASSIPTRNTEAFF. DNA for the CDR3: TGTGCCAGTAGTATCCCCACAAGGAACACTGAAGCTTTCTTT.

The chain uses TRBV14 and TRBJ1-4; D perhaps matches TRBD1 (5 bases). The CDR3 extends over 16 amino acids. Germline V lookup: CDR1 SGHDN, CDR2 FVKESK. Trimming stripped 4 bases from V and 8 bases from J, with 20 bases between. CDR3 DNA sequence: TGTGCCAGCAGCCCACCGGGAGGGGCGATAGGAGAAAAACTGTTTTTT. It is translated as CASSPPGGAIGEKLFF.

This chain uses TRBV25-1 with TRBJ1-2; D is possibly TRBD1 (5 bases). The CDR3 totals 15 residues. Looked up from germline, CDR1 is MGHDK and CDR2 is SYGVNS. Trimming removed 1 base from V and 3 bases from J, with 12 bases in between. The CDR3 sequence: CASSEFSGQDYGYTF. The CDR3 DNA reads as TGTGCCAGCAGTGAATTCTCCGGACAAGACTATGGCTACACCTTC.

A few counts support this clone. This chain uses TRBV30 with TRBJ1-2, with 7 bases identical to TRBD1. From germline, CDR1 is GTSNPN and CDR2 SVGIG (reference sequence). With 4 bases clipped from V and 5 bases from J, the junction kept 1 base outside the gene matches. There are 11 residues in the CDR3. In DNA form, the CDR3 reads TGTGCCTGGAAGGGGGCGTATGGCTACACCTTC. Translation: CAWKGAYGYTF.

This chain uses TRBV5-1 with TRBJ2-1, with D perhaps TRBD1 (6 bases). This CDR3 has 14 amino acids. CDR1 SGHRS and CDR2 YFSETQ come from the germline V gene. Trimming took off 3 bases at V and 1 base at J, with 8 bases between the two ends. CDR3 sequence reads: CASSSTGSYNEQFF. CDR3 in DNA: TGCGCCAGCAGCTCTACAGGGTCCTACAATGAGCAGTTCTTC. Variable domain in full (rest from reference TRBV5-1 and TRBJ2-1): KAGVTQTPRYLIKTRGQQVTLSCSPISGHRSVSWYQQTPGQGLQFLFEYFSETQRNKGNFPGRFSGRQFSNSRSEMNVSTLELGDSALYLCASSSTGSYNEQFFGPGTRLTVL.

The CDR3 DNA reads as TGCAGCGTTTCTCGCGGGATTGGGAATGAGCAGTTCTTC. Residues: CSVSRGIGNEQFF. The chain has TRBV29-1 and TRBJ2-1, with D possibly being TRBD2 (6 bases). The CDR3 has 13 amino acids. Between the trimmed V and J ends, which lost 5 bases and 7 bases, there was a span of 15 bases. The germline CDR1 and CDR2 sequences are SQVTM and ANQGSEA.

The rearrangement links TRBV27 to TRBJ1-1; tentative D call: TRBD1 (6 bases). Germline CDR1 reads MNHEY; CDR2 reads SMNVEV (reference sequence). V was trimmed by 5 bases and J by 4 bases, leaving 14 bases between them. The CDR3 is 14 amino acids. The CDR3 here is CASSPKQGRTEAFF. CDR3 nucleotide sequence: TGTGCCAGCAGTCCAAAACAGGGTCGCACTGAAGCTTTCTTT.

The rearrangement links TRBV7-2 to TRBJ1-3; perhaps TRBD1 as D (6 bases). This CDR3 is built from 15 residues. Germline V gene sequence: CDR1 SGHTA, CDR2 FQGNSA. V lost 1 base and J 2 bases, leaving 9 bases between the germline ends. CDR3 in DNA: TGTGCCAGCAGCTTAGTTCAGGGGCCTGGAAACACCATATATTTT. Translating it yields CASSLVQGPGNTIYF.

Only a few counts were recorded for this clone. The chain has TRBV2 and TRBJ2-3, with TRBD2 as a possible D gene (5 bases). Germline CDR1 and CDR2: SNHLY and FYNNEI. This CDR3 spans 15 amino acids. V lost 8 bases, J lost 2 bases, and 17 bases lay in between. The chain's CDR3 is CASQRTEIITDTQYF. The CDR3 nucleotides read TGTGCCAGCCAGCGGACGGAGATTATCACAGATACGCAGTATTTT.

The chain is built from TRBV25-1 and TRBJ2-7; no definite D call. CDR1 is MGHDK, CDR2 SYGVNS, per germline. The CDR3 covers 15 residues. V lost 1 base and J lost 2, with 12 bases in between. In DNA, the CDR3 is TGTGCCAGCAGTGAATCTGGTTCGGTCACCTACGAGCAGTACTTC. Its protein is CASSESGSVTYEQYF.

This clone has only one observation. V and J are TRBV7-3 and TRBJ2-1; TRBD1 agrees at 7 bases. The germline gives CDR1 SGHTA, CDR2 FQGTGA. This CDR3 is built from 14 residues. The V gene end was trimmed by 5 bases and the J gene end by 1 base; junction bases not matched to a gene: 2. The CDR3 sequence: CASSRDSSYNEQFF. In DNA, the CDR3 is TGTGCCAGCAGCCGGGACAGTTCCTACAATGAGCAGTTCTTC. The full variable domain, completed using reference TRBV7-3 and TRBJ2-1, is GAGVSQTPSNKVTEKGKYVELRCDPISGHTALYWYRQSLGQGPEFLIYFQGTGAADDSGLPNDRFFAVRPEGSVSTLKIQRTERGDSAVYLCASSRDSSYNEQFFGPGTRLTVL.

The chain employs TRBV4-1 and TRBJ2-7, with 9 bases matching TRBD1. With 2 bases clipped from V and 5 bases from J, the junction kept 7 bases outside the gene matches. Germline CDR1 and CDR2: MGHRA and YSYEKL. This CDR3 is 15 amino acids long. The CDR3 protein is CASSQRDRDPNEQYF. The CDR3 region has the DNA TGCGCCAGCAGCCAAAGGGACAGGGACCCTAACGAGCAGTACTTC.

The chain employs TRBV7-9 and TRBJ1-1; D gene unclear. Per the germline V gene, CDR1 is SEHNR and CDR2 is FQNEAQ (reference sequence). The V end was cut by 3 bases, the J end by 5 bases, with 13 bases between. The CDR3 has 14 amino acids. CDR3 sequence (DNA): TGTGCCAGCAGCTTCTACGGGGAGGGTACTGAAGCTTTCTTT. As protein: CASSFYGEGTEAFF.

J is TRBJ2-5 and V is TRBV5-4; TRBD1 might be the D (7 bases). Germline lookup yields CDR1 SGHNT and CDR2 YYREEE (reference sequence). Trimming removed 0 bases from V and 5 bases from J, with 20 bases in between. The CDR3 runs to 17 residues. CDR3 residues: CASSLASSVTGRETQYF. The CDR3 DNA reads TGTGCCAGCAGCTTGGCGTCTAGCGTGACAGGGCGGGAGACCCAGTACTTC.

The chain carries TRBV28 and TRBJ1-6; 10 bases are shared with TRBD1. The CDR3 covers 18 residues. V shed 4 bases, J shed 0 bases, and the junction held 6 bases outside the gene matches. The germline V gene encodes CDR1 MDHEN and CDR2 SYDVKM. The DNA of the CDR3 is TGTGCCAGCAGTTACGGACAGGGGGGAAGCTCCTATAATTCACCCCTCCACTTT. This gives the protein CASSYGQGGSSYNSPLHF.

V gene TRBV10-3 combines with J gene TRBJ2-7, with a possible D match to TRBD1 (5 bases). The germline V gene encodes CDR1 ENHRY and CDR2 SYGVKD. The CDR3 is 13 amino acids. V was shortened by 6 bases and J by 4 bases, with 13 bases between the two germline ends. CDR3 sequence: CAIRESTEYEQYF. CDR3 DNA sequence: TGTGCCATCAGGGAATCGACAGAGTACGAGCAGTACTTC.

Concerning this clone: One end of the junction varies from germline; a read error may be responsible. The gene calls are TRBV4-1 and TRBJ2-7; 7 bases are shared with TRBD2. Germline CDR1 and CDR2: MGHRA and YSYEKL. This CDR3 has 15 residues. The CDR3 here is CASSQELANSYEQHF. CDR3 DNA: TGCGCCAGCAGCCAAGAACTAGCGAACTCCTACGAGCAGCACTTC.